This TCR beta chain was sequenced in a study of cytomegalovirus exposure and HLA in healthy donors. The germline CDR1 and CDR2 sequences are LNHDA and SQIVND (reference sequence). V lost 1 base, J lost 2 bases, and 12 bases lay in between. CDR3 size: 15 residues. Repertoires were generated with immunoSEQ multiplex PCR, while TCRdb's copy carries only in-frame clones and drops some. The data hold under 250,000 clones, with about 90% observed a single time. The sequence came from a man younger than 35 in good health and CMV-seropositive. The rearrangement uses TRBV19 and TRBJ2-7; maybe TRBD1 (5 bases). Sequencing was carried out using PBMCs. Here the CDR3 reads CASSIGWQGTYEQYF. The CDR3 nucleotides are TGTGCCAGTAGTATAGGGTGGCAGGGTACCTACGAGCAGTACTTC.